This passage covers 25 T cell receptor beta chains from one sample sequenced in a study of preoperative IRX-2 immunotherapy in early breast cancer (dated by TCRdb to about 2019). The treatment or condition label on this specimen signifies: preoperative locoregional IRX-2 cytokine immunotherapy. The library was made by the immunoSEQ multiplex PCR assay. The source is immuneACCESS, and TCRdb retained only in-frame sequences with V and J called. Part of the clones is not carried over; for the studies checked, unresolved V genes explain less than half of this, and the remainder is unexplained. Here the sample has tens of thousands of clones; about four fifths occur a single time. The top ten clonotypes cover less than 2.5% of the sample. Sequencing was performed on lymph node tissue, taken before IRX-2 immunotherapy. The origin of the receptors is a human donor with breast cancer.

The chain combines TRBV6-8 with TRBJ1-1, with D unclear. Trimming removed 4 bases at V and 1 base at J, with 10 bases between. There are 14 residues in the CDR3. Per germline, CDR1 MNHGY and CDR2 SAAAGT. The CDR3 nucleotides read TGTGCCAGCAGTTTGACGGTGGGGAACACTGAAGCTTTCTTT. This codes for CASSLTVGNTEAFF.

This chain joins TRBV5-1 and TRBJ2-2; TRBD1 or TRBD2 may be the D gene (5 bases each). This CDR3 region has 17 residues. Deletions cut 0 bases from V and 2 bases from J, with 14 bases between. Germline CDR1 SGHRS, CDR2 YFSETQ. CDR3 sequence: CASSLVSGSLNTGELFF. The CDR3 nucleotides are TGCGCCAGCAGCTTGGTTTCAGGGAGCCTTAACACCGGGGAGCTGTTTTTT. Variable domain in full (rest from reference TRBV5-1 and TRBJ2-2): KAGVTQTPRYLIKTRGQQVTLSCSPISGHRSVSWYQQTPGQGLQFLFEYFSETQRNKGNFPGRFSGRQFSNSRSEMNVSTLELGDSALYLCASSLVSGSLNTGELFFGEGSRLTVL.

This sequence joins TRBV11-3 and TRBJ1-2; D not resolved. CDR3 length: 14 residues. The germline CDR1 and CDR2 sequences are SGHNT and YENEEA. V gave up 0 bases and J gave up 4 bases, with 9 bases separating them. The CDR3 spells CASSLEAGFYGYTF. The CDR3 DNA follows: TGTGCCAGCAGCTTAGAAGCCGGATTCTATGGCTACACCTTC.

As to this clone: Likely a read error: the CDR3 ends without its conserved phenylalanine or tryptophan. It is unclear where the CDR3 begins or ends on the DNA, so no DNA is shown, and the CDR3 is as TCRdb lists it. The chain links TRBV15 to TRBJ1-2; TRBD1, as called in the table, went unchecked against the DNA. Inclusive of both ends, the CDR3 amounts to 14 amino acids. Germline V lookup: CDR1 LNHNV, CDR2 YYDKDF (reference sequence). This CDR3 reads CATSRGRDSWVSFL.

This CDR3 reads CASSLWQGRGEKLFF. DNA for the CDR3: TGTGCCAGCAGTTTATGGCAGGGTCGGGGTGAAAAACTGTTTTTT. The V call is TRBV28, the J call TRBJ1-4, with D possibly TRBD1 on 5 matching bases. Germline V gene lookup returns CDR1 MDHEN and CDR2 SYDVKM. The germline V and J ends were trimmed by 0 bases and 7 bases, with 12 bases remaining between them. This CDR3 has 15 residues.

The gene calls are TRBV10-2 and TRBJ2-5; maybe TRBD1 (6 bases). Germline V gives CDR1 WSHSY, CDR2 SAAADI. V shed 5 bases and J shed 1 base, with 11 bases lying between them. The CDR3 has 14 residues. CDR3 loop: CASSSQGIQETQYF. In DNA form, the CDR3 reads TGCGCCAGCAGTTCACAGGGAATCCAAGAGACCCAGTACTTC.

The chain uses TRBV5-1 and TRBJ1-2, with a possible D match to TRBD1 (5 bases). V lost 3 bases and J lost 2, with 11 bases in between. The germline gives CDR1 SGHRS, CDR2 YFSETQ. CDR3 size: 14 residues. The DNA of the CDR3 is TGCGCCAGCAGCTGGGCCGACAGCAACTATGGCTACACCTTC. This translates into CASSWADSNYGYTF.

The chain joins TRBV28 to TRBJ1-4; TRBD1 is a possible D gene (5 bases). The CDR3 totals 13 residues. Per germline, CDR1 MDHEN and CDR2 SYDVKM. V dropped 8 bases and J dropped 13 bases, with 20 bases sitting between them. CDR3 DNA: TGTGCCAGCGCCAACGATCGGGACTGGTTACTGTTTTTT. This codes for CASANDRDWLLFF.

This clone was picked up a small number of times. V and J are TRBV11-3 and TRBJ1-1; D uncertain. Germline V gene sequence: CDR1 SGHNT, CDR2 YENEEA. This CDR3 is built from 15 residues. V was cut by 5 bases and J by 1 base, with 14 bases left in between. The DNA of the CDR3 is TGTGCCAGCAGCCCTCACCACACCGAGAACACTGAAGCTTTCTTT. This encodes CASSPHHTENTEAFF.

The V and J genes are TRBV30 and TRBJ1-4; no definite D call. The ends were cut back, 2 bases at V and 7 bases at J, with 20 bases in the middle. This CDR3 is built from 16 residues. The germline V gene has CDR1 GTSNPN and CDR2 SVGIG (reference sequence). CDR3 in amino acids: CAWSLNHVSVGEKLFF. The CDR3 DNA is TGTGCCTGGAGTTTAAACCACGTGAGTGTAGGTGAAAAACTGTTTTTT.

This clone was recorded a few times. The chain uses TRBV6-8 and TRBJ1-5; D possibly corresponds to TRBD1 (6 bases). Germline values: CDR1 MNHGY, CDR2 SAAAGT. There are 15 residues in the CDR3. With 10 bases removed from V and 3 bases from J, the gap between germline ends came to 19 bases. The CDR3 nucleotides are TGTGCCACCAGGGGAGGTTTGGGTTTCAATCAGCCCCAGCATTTT. Protein product: CATRGGLGFNQPQHF.

CDR3: CASSGRGYSYNEQFF. As DNA, the CDR3 is TGTGCCAGCAGCGGGAGGGGGTACTCCTACAATGAGCAGTTCTTC. This sequence joins TRBV7-1 and TRBJ2-1; possibly TRBD2 for D (7 bases). TRBV7-1 is labeled an ORF, and its function is uncertain. V was shortened by 5 bases and J by 0 bases, with 11 bases between the two germline ends. The CDR3 sequence is 15 residues long.

DNA for the CDR3: TGTGCCAGCAGCTTTAGAGGAGAGTTCAGCACAGATACGCAGTATTTT. Amino acids: CASSFRGEFSTDTQYF. This chain joins TRBV6-8 and TRBJ2-3; D ambiguous. Per the germline V gene, CDR1 is MNHGY and CDR2 is SAAAGT. V was clipped by 6 bases and J by 0 bases, with 16 bases between them. This CDR3 spans 16 amino acids.

CDR3 loop: CASSRGDTLSDTQYF. Written as DNA, the CDR3 is TGTGCCAGCAGCCGCGGGGACACACTCTCAGATACGCAGTATTTT. V is TRBV7-1 and J is TRBJ2-3, with D perhaps matching TRBD1 or TRBD2 (6 bases each). TRBV7-1 is placed among ORFs of uncertain function. The CDR3 is 15 amino acids. V lost 5 bases and J 4 bases, leaving 16 bases between the germline ends.

The chain uses TRBV12-5 and TRBJ1-2, with D tentatively TRBD1 (6 bases). The germline CDR1 and CDR2 sequences are LGHNT and FRNRAP. The ends were cut back, 7 bases at V and 3 bases at J, with 24 bases in the middle. The CDR3 covers 17 residues. CDR3 amino acids: CASAQGIYGGKDYGYTF. The CDR3 nucleotides are TGTGCTAGTGCCCAGGGGATATACGGGGGTAAAGACTATGGCTACACCTTC.

This clone was picked up a small number of times. V is TRBV11-3 and J is TRBJ2-2; TRBD2 is a possible D gene (6 bases). The germline V gene has CDR1 SGHNT and CDR2 YENEEA. V was cut by 3 bases and J by 1 base, with 9 bases left in between. The CDR3 consists of 15 residues. The CDR3 here is CASSFGGGNTGELFF. For the CDR3, the DNA is TGTGCCAGCAGCTTCGGGGGAGGGAACACCGGGGAGCTGTTTTTT.

There are a few counts of this clone. V usage is TRBV10-2 and J usage is TRBJ1-2, with D hard to call. The V gene's germline CDR1 is WSHSY and CDR2 SAAADI. CDR3 length: 12 amino acids. V was clipped by 6 bases and J by 4 bases, with 9 bases between them. DNA of the CDR3: TGCGCCAGCAGCGGGCAGACCTATGGCTACACCTTC. Translated: CASSGQTYGYTF.

The chain joins TRBV12-5 to TRBJ2-7; weak D call: TRBD1 (5 bases). The germline gives CDR1 LGHNT, CDR2 FRNRAP. This CDR3 contains 12 residues. As DNA, the CDR3 is TGTGCCAGTTCGACTGGGGCCGGCCAGCAGTACTTC. Translating gives CASSTGAGQQYF.

V is TRBV29-1 and J is TRBJ2-2; the D is unclear. Trimming took off 6 bases at V and 0 bases at J, with 14 bases between the two ends. The CDR3 length is 15 residues. CDR1 SQVTM and CDR2 ANQGSEA come from the germline V gene. This chain's CDR3 is CSVRLRPPNTGELFF. The CDR3 coding sequence is TGCAGCGTCCGCCTAAGACCCCCGAACACCGGGGAGCTGTTTTTT.

The rearrangement joins TRBV25-1 to TRBJ1-2; 12 nucleotides agree with TRBD1. Germline trimming cut 4 bases from V and 0 bases from J; bases unmatched to any gene: 9. CDR3 length equals 18 residues. Germline assignment: CDR1 MGHDK and CDR2 SYGVNS. The CDR3 DNA reads TGTGCCAGCAGTGGAGAGGGACAGGGGGCTAGAGCTAACTATGGCTACACCTTC. Its translation is CASSGEGQGARANYGYTF.

The CDR3 region has the DNA TGTGCCAGTAGTCCATATAGTAATGAAAAACTGTTTTTT. This codes for CASSPYSNEKLFF. The chain links TRBV19 to TRBJ1-4, with D uncertain. From germline, CDR1 is LNHDA and CDR2 SQIVND (reference sequence). The CDR3 covers 13 residues. The ends were cut back, 5 bases at V and 4 bases at J, with 8 bases in the middle. The full variable domain, with the rest looked up from reference TRBV19 and TRBJ1-4, is DGGITQSPKYLFRKEGQNVTLSCEQNLNHDAMYWYRQDPGQGLRLIYYSQIVNDFQKGDIAEGYSVSREKKESFPLTVTSAQKNPTAFYLCASSPYSNEKLFFGSGTQLSVL.

This chain connects TRBV28 to TRBJ2-7; D perhaps matches TRBD2 (6 bases). CDR3 size: 12 residues. The germline V and J ends were trimmed by 5 bases and 2 bases, with 7 bases remaining between them. Germline V gives CDR1 MDHEN, CDR2 SYDVKM. For the CDR3, the DNA is TGTGCCAGCAGTAGCGGGCCCTACGAGCAGTACTTC. It encodes CASSSGPYEQYF.

The V call is TRBV11-3, the J call TRBJ1-4, with D possibly matching TRBD1 (5 bases). CDR1 SGHNT and CDR2 YENEEA come from the germline V gene. The CDR3 loop spans 14 amino acids. Deletions cut 5 bases from V and 5 bases from J, with 12 bases between. CDR3 in amino acids: CASSNRQSNEKLFF. The CDR3 DNA follows: TGTGCCAGCAGCAACAGACAGTCAAATGAAAAACTGTTTTTT.

The chain joins TRBV6-8 to TRBJ2-7; 8 bases are shared with TRBD2. The CDR3 loop spans 13 amino acids. Unmatched junction bases numbered 8, after V lost 1 base and J lost 12 bases. The germline V gene encodes CDR1 MNHGY and CDR2 SAAAGT. The CDR3 is CASSYFSGVSAYF. DNA of the CDR3: TGTGCCAGCAGTTACTTTAGCGGGGTATCAGCGTACTTC.

This clone was counted only a few times. The V and J genes are TRBV18 and TRBJ1-2, with D unclear. The V gene lost 0 bases and the J gene lost 5 bases, with 10 bases spanning the gap. Germline CDR1 and CDR2: KGHSH and LQKENI. The CDR3 covers 14 residues. This CDR3 reads CASSPPIGGYGYTF. For the CDR3, the DNA is TGTGCCAGCTCACCACCTATAGGAGGGTATGGCTACACCTTC.